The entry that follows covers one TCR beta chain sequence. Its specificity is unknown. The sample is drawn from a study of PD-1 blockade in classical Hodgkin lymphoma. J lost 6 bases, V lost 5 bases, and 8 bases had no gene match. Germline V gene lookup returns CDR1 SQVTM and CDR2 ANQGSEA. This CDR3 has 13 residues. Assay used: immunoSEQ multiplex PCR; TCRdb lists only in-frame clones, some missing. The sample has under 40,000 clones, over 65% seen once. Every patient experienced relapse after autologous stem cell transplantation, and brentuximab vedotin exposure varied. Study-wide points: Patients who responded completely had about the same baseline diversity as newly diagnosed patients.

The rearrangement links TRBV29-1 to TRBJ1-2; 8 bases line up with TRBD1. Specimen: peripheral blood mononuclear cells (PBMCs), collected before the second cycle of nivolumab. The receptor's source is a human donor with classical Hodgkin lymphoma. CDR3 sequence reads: CSVNPWTGNGYTF. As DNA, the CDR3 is TGCAGCGTTAACCCGTGGACAGGGAATGGCTACACCTTC.